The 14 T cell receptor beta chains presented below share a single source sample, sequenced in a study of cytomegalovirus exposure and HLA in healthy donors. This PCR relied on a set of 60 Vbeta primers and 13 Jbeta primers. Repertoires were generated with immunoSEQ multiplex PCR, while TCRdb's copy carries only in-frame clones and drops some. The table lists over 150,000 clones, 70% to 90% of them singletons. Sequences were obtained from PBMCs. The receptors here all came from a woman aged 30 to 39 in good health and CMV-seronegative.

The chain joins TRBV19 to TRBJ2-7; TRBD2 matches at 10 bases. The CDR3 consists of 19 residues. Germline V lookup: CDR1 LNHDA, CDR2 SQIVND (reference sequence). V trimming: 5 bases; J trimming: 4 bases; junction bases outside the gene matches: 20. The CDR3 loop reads CASSSAPGLAQADSYEQYF. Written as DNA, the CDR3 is TGTGCCAGTAGTTCAGCACCGGGACTAGCGCAGGCGGATTCATACGAGCAGTACTTC.

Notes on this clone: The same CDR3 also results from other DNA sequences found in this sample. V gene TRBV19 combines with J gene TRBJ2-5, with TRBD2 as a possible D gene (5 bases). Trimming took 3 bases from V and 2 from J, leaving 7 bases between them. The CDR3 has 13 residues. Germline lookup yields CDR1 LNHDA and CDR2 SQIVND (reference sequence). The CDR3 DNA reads TGTGCCAGTAGTATCGGAGGTCAAGAGACCCAGTACTTC. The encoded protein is CASSIGGQETQYF.

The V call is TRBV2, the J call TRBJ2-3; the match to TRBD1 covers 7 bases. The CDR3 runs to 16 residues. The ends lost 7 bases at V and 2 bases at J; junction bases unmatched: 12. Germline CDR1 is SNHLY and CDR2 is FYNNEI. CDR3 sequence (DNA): TGTGCCAGCACCATGATAGGGGGCCCCTCCACAGATACGCAGTATTTT. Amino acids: CASTMIGGPSTDTQYF. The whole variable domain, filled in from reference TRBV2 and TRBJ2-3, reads EPEVTQTPSHQVTQMGQEVILRCVPISNHLYFYWYRQILGQKVEFLVSFYNNEISEKSEIFDDQFSVERPDGSNFTLKIRSTKLEDSAMYFCASTMIGGPSTDTQYFGPGTRLTVL.

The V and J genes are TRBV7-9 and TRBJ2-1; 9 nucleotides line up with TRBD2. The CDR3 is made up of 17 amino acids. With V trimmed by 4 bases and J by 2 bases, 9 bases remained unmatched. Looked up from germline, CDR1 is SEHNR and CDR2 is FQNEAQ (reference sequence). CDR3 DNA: TGTGCCAGCAGCTCACAAATTGGCGGGAGGGCCTACAATGAGCAGTTCTTC. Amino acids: CASSSQIGGRAYNEQFF.

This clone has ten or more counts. In nucleotides, the CDR3 is TGCGCCAGCAGCCAGGATCACAGGGGGCGGGATGGCTACACCTTC. Translation gives CASSQDHRGRDGYTF. The J gene is TRBJ1-2, the V gene TRBV4-3; TRBD1 matches 9 bases. The CDR3 contains 15 residues. Unmatched junction bases numbered 8, after V lost 3 bases and J lost 6 bases. CDR1 and CDR2 from the germline V gene are LGHNA and YSLEER.

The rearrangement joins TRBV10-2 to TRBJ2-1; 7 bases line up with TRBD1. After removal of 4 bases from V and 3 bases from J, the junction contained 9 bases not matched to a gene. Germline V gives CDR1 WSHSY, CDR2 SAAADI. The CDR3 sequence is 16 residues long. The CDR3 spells CASSAGTVEIYNEQFF. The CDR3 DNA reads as TGCGCCAGCAGTGCAGGGACAGTGGAAATCTACAATGAGCAGTTCTTC.

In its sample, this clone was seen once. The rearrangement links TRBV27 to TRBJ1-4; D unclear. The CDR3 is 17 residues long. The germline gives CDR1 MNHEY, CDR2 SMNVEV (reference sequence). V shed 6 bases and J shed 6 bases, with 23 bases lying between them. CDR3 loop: CASSPVPHRGRDEKLFF. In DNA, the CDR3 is TGTGCCAGCAGCCCCGTCCCCCATCGGGGTAGAGATGAAAAACTGTTTTTT.

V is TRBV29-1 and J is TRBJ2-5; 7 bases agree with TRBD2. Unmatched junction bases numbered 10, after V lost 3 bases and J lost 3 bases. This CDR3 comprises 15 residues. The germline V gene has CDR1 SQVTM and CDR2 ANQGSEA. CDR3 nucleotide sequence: TGCAGCGTTGATCATCTGGGGGGGGAAGAAGAGACCCAGTACTTC. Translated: CSVDHLGGEEETQYF.

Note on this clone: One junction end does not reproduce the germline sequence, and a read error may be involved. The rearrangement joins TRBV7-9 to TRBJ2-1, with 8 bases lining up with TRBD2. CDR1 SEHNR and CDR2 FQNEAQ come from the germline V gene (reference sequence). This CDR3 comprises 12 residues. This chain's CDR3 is CSSSLGLAEQFF. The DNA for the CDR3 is TGTTCCAGCAGCTTAGGACTAGCAGAGCAGTTCTTC.

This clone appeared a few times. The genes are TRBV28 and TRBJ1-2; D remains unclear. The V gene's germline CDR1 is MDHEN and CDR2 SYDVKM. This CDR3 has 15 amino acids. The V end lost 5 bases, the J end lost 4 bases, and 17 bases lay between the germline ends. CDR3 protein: CASSPQGPPGYGYTF. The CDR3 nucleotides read TGTGCCAGCAGTCCTCAAGGCCCGCCGGGCTATGGCTACACCTTC.

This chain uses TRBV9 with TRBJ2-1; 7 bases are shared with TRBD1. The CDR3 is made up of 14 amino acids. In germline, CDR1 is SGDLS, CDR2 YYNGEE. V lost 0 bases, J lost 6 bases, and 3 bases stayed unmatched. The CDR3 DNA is TGTGCCAGCAGCGTAGGAGCAGGGGGCAATGAGCAGTTCTTC. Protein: CASSVGAGGNEQFF.

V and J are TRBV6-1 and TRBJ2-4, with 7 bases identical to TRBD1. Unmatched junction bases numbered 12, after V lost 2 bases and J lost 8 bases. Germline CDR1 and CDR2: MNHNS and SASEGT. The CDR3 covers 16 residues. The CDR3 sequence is CASSEIGGRGSHIQYF. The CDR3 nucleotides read TGTGCCAGCAGTGAAATAGGGGGCAGGGGGTCGCACATTCAGTACTTC.

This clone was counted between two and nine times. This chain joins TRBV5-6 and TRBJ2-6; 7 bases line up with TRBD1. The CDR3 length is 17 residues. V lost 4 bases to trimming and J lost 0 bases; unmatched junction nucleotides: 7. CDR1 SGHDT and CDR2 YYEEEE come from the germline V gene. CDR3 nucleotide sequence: TGTGCCAGCAGCCCGTGGGACAGCCACTCTGGGGCCAACGTCCTGACTTTC. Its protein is CASSPWDSHSGANVLTF.

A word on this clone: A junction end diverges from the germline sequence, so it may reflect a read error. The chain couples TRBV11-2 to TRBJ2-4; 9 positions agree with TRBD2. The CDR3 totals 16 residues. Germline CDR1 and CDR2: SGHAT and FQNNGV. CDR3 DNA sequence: TGTGCCAGCAGCCCGCGAGGCGGGGGGGCGAGAAACAGTCAGTACTTC. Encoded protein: CASSPRGGGARNSQYF.